The clone carrying this T cell receptor beta chain showed up just once. Its specificity is not known. Germline loops: CDR1 SQVTM, CDR2 ANQGSEA. V lost 5 bases to trimming and J lost 8 bases; unmatched junction nucleotides: 4. This CDR3 spans 13 amino acids. Replicate PCRs run on sorted subsets employed approximately 200 ng DNA, 30,000 to 35,000 T cell genomes. Clones were sequenced by immunoSEQ multiplex PCR, and TCRdb holds only the in-frame ones, with some missing. This repertoire shows about 610,000 clones, about 96% found once; its top ten account for approximately 0.1%. This record belongs to a study of shared clonotypes between healthy human individuals. Only CD45RO-negative cells positively selected for CCR7 counted as naive CD8 cells, so terminally differentiated effector memory CD45RA+ cells were excluded. Study findings and constraints: Between four donors, naive CD4 clonotypes were shared at a level of about 5.3%. Donor scarcity curtailed the genetic and exposure-history diversity represented herein.

The chain uses TRBV29-1 and TRBJ2-1; TRBD2 aligns across 12 bases. The specimen sequenced was naive CD8+ T cells sorted from blood. The sequence derives from a woman aged 25-40 years in good health. The CDR3 coding sequence is TGCAGCGTTACGACTAGCGGGAGCGATGAGCAGTTCTTC. Residues: CSVTTSGSDEQFF.